Presented here are 31 T cell receptor beta chains from one specimen sequenced in a study of cytomegalovirus exposure and HLA in healthy donors. Amplification used 60 Vbeta primers and 13 Jbeta primers. Clones were sequenced by immunoSEQ multiplex PCR, and TCRdb holds only the in-frame ones, with some missing. The table shows just over 150,000 clones, with approximately 72% occurring only once. Sequencing input: PBMCs. The origin of the receptors is a man aged 35 to 55 in good health and CMV-seropositive.

This clone occurred a few times. The V and J genes are TRBV7-9 and TRBJ2-4; 11 nucleotides match TRBD2. Germline CDR1 and CDR2: SEHNR and FQNEAQ (reference sequence). V shed 6 bases, J shed 3 bases, and the junction held 13 bases outside the gene matches. This CDR3 contains 18 residues. The CDR3 region is CASRLLRSSGGVKNIQYF. CDR3 coding DNA: TGTGCCAGCAGACTACTTAGGAGTAGCGGGGGGGTCAAAAACATTCAGTACTTC.

There are a few counts of this clone. J is TRBJ1-4 and V is TRBV6-1; no clear D gene. This CDR3 has 14 amino acids. The V gene's germline CDR1 is MNHNS and CDR2 SASEGT. V shed 3 bases and J shed 8 bases, with 13 bases lying between them. Written as DNA, the CDR3 is TGTGCCAGCAGTGAGCCCGATGAGGGAGAAAAACTGTTTTTT. As protein: CASSEPDEGEKLFF.

The chain joins TRBV25-1 to TRBJ2-7; 9 nucleotides align to TRBD1. The CDR3 runs 14 residues. V lost 3 bases and J lost 2; bases outside the gene matches: 2. The germline V gene encodes CDR1 MGHDK and CDR2 SYGVNS. The CDR3 DNA follows: TGTGCCAGCAGTGAGACAGGGGGTCCCTACGAGCAGTACTTC. This gives the protein CASSETGGPYEQYF.

The rearrangement joins TRBV6-6 to TRBJ2-2; a weak D match, TRBD1 (6 bases). The CDR3 is 15 amino acids. V was pared by 5 bases and J by 4 bases, with 14 bases between. Looked up from germline, CDR1 is MNHNY and CDR2 is SVGAGI (reference sequence). The CDR3 spells CASSPGHSGTGELFF. For the CDR3, the DNA is TGTGCCAGCAGTCCGGGACACTCAGGCACCGGGGAGCTGTTTTTT.

The rearrangement links TRBV5-1 to TRBJ2-5, with TRBD2 matching over 8 bases. The CDR3 is 15 amino acids. The ends lost 0 bases at V and 0 bases at J; junction bases unmatched: 1. Germline CDR1 SGHRS, CDR2 YFSETQ. CDR3 region: CASSLASGYQETQYF. CDR3 DNA sequence: TGCGCCAGCAGCTTGGCTAGCGGGTACCAAGAGACCCAGTACTTC. The complete variable domain, with remaining parts taken from reference TRBV5-1 and TRBJ2-5, reads KAGVTQTPRYLIKTRGQQVTLSCSPISGHRSVSWYQQTPGQGLQFLFEYFSETQRNKGNFPGRFSGRQFSNSRSEMNVSTLELGDSALYLCASSLASGYQETQYFGPGTRLLVL.

The V and J genes are TRBV6-5 and TRBJ2-7, with unresolved D. The germline gives CDR1 MNHEY, CDR2 SVGAGI. Trimming cost V 6 bases and J 2 bases, with 11 bases left between them. This CDR3 spans 13 amino acids. In DNA form, the CDR3 reads TGTGCCAGCAGACGTGACATTACCTACGAGCAGTACTTC. It translates to CASRRDITYEQYF.

The chain couples TRBV29-1 to TRBJ2-5, with D perhaps TRBD2 (5 bases). Trimming took 6 bases from V and 5 from J, leaving 13 bases between them. CDR1 and CDR2 from the germline V gene are SQVTM and ANQGSEA. There are 12 residues in the CDR3. The CDR3 nucleotides read TGCAGCGTAGTATCGAGGGTCGAGACCCAGTACTTC. It codes for CSVVSRVETQYF.

This clone was seen a few times. CDR3 in amino acids: CASTGQDYGYTF. The CDR3 nucleotides are TGTGCCAGCACCGGACAGGACTATGGCTACACCTTC. This chain uses TRBV6-6 with TRBJ1-2, with 7 bases matching TRBD1. The length of the CDR3 is 12 residues. Germline CDR1 and CDR2: MNHNY and SVGAGI (reference sequence). Unmatched junction bases numbered 2, after V lost 7 bases and J lost 3 bases.

This sequence joins TRBV19 and TRBJ2-1; 8 bases line up with TRBD2. Germline trimming cut 4 bases from V and 5 bases from J; bases unmatched to any gene: 10. This CDR3 region has 16 residues. Germline CDR1 LNHDA, CDR2 SQIVND (reference sequence). The CDR3 DNA reads TGTGCCAGTAGTACCTACCCAGCGGGGGTGAACAATGAGCAGTTCTTC. This sequence encodes CASSTYPAGVNNEQFF.

The V call is TRBV7-9, the J call TRBJ1-1, with no clear D. Per germline, CDR1 SEHNR and CDR2 FQNEAQ (reference sequence). The length of the CDR3 is 15 residues. Trimming took 4 bases from V and 3 from J, leaving 15 bases between them. The CDR3 DNA sequence: TGTGCCAGCAGCTACCCGGGAATTTTGCACACTGAAGCTTTCTTT. Protein sequence: CASSYPGILHTEAFF.

The CDR3 DNA is TGTGCCAGTAGGCGAAGACAGGGAAATAATGAAAAACTGTTTTTT. Amino acid sequence: CASRRRQGNNEKLFF. This chain uses TRBV19 with TRBJ1-4; 7 nucleotides match TRBD1. The length of the CDR3 is 15 residues. Germline V gene data show CDR1 as LNHDA and CDR2 as SQIVND (reference sequence). Trimming took 6 bases from V and 4 from J; bases not matched to a gene: 8.

This clone came up once. The rearrangement links TRBV18 to TRBJ1-6; D is perhaps TRBD1 (6 bases). The CDR3 has 15 amino acids. Germline-derived CDR1 and CDR2 are KGHSH and LQKENI. V shed 3 bases and J shed 7 bases, with 13 bases lying between them. CDR3 sequence reads: CASSPLSQGNSPLHF. CDR3 nucleotide sequence: TGTGCCAGCTCACCCCTGTCGCAGGGGAATTCACCCCTCCACTTT.

V is TRBV5-5 and J is TRBJ2-7; possible D gene TRBD1, 5 bases. Between the trimmed V and J ends, which lost 0 bases and 2 bases, there was a span of 15 bases. CDR3 length: 16 amino acids. Germline V gene sequence: CDR1 SGHKS, CDR2 YYEKEE (reference sequence). The CDR3 is CASSLAPMTETYEQYF. In DNA, the CDR3 is TGTGCCAGCAGCTTGGCCCCGATGACAGAGACCTACGAGCAGTACTTC.

This clone was detected a few times. The J gene is TRBJ1-6, the V gene TRBV19; unclear D gene. V lost 5 bases and J lost 8, with 13 bases in between. The CDR3 sequence is 14 residues long. Germline-derived CDR1 and CDR2 are LNHDA and SQIVND (reference sequence). CDR3 in amino acids: CASSPTAGHSPLHF. CDR3 coding DNA: TGTGCCAGTAGTCCCACAGCTGGCCATTCACCCCTCCACTTT. The entire variable domain, with the rest obtained from reference TRBV19 and TRBJ1-6, is as follows: DGGITQSPKYLFRKEGQNVTLSCEQNLNHDAMYWYRQDPGQGLRLIYYSQIVNDFQKGDIAEGYSVSREKKESFPLTVTSAQKNPTAFYLCASSPTAGHSPLHFGNGTRLTVT.

This clone was counted between two and nine times. The chain is built from TRBV19 and TRBJ2-3, with TRBD2 matching 8 bases. This CDR3 region has 14 residues. Germline V gene data show CDR1 as LNHDA and CDR2 as SQIVND (reference sequence). Trimming at V came to 3 bases and at J to 6 bases, leaving 5 bases not matched to a gene. CDR3 in DNA: TGTGCCAGTAGTATCGGCGGGGGGATGGATACGCAGTATTTT. Translating gives CASSIGGGMDTQYF.

This chain connects TRBV6-4 to TRBJ1-4; 7 nucleotides match TRBD1. The CDR3 length is 17 residues. With V trimmed by 2 bases and J by 6 bases, 12 bases remained unmatched. The V gene's germline CDR1 is MRHNA and CDR2 SNTAGT. In DNA form, the CDR3 reads TGTGCCAGCAGTGACGGGACAGTCGGTAACGAGGATGAAAAACTGTTTTTT. It is translated as CASSDGTVGNEDEKLFF.

This sequence joins TRBV1 and TRBJ2-5; TRBD2 is taken as the D call from the table, unchecked against the DNA. The DNA matches TRBJ2-7 better at its end, which makes the J call doubtful. TRBV1 is reported as a pseudogene. The CDR3 runs 18 residues. CDR3 in DNA: TGCACCAGCAGCCAAGGGCCCCACTCCGGGACTCCCTCCTACGAGCAGTACTTC. Protein sequence: CTSSQGPHSGTPSYEQYF.

The V gene is TRBV27, the J gene TRBJ2-3; 8 bases fit TRBD1. Trimming at V came to 5 bases and at J to 3 bases, leaving 7 bases not matched to a gene. The CDR3 extends over 15 amino acids. Germline assignment: CDR1 MNHEY and CDR2 SMNVEV (reference sequence). CDR3 protein: CASSLVDRATDTQYF. The CDR3 bases are TGTGCCAGCAGTCTTGTGGACAGGGCGACAGATACGCAGTATTTT.

The chain couples TRBV18 to TRBJ2-1; 7 bases agree with TRBD1. The V and J ends lost 5 bases and 7 bases, in that order; junction bases with no gene match: 11. The CDR3 has 15 residues. The germline gives CDR1 KGHSH, CDR2 LQKENI. CDR3 bases: TGTGCCAGCTCATCCCCCACAGGGGTTCGAAATGAGCAGTTCTTC. Translated, it gives CASSSPTGVRNEQFF.

On this clone: Mismatch with germline at one junction end may stem from a read error. CDR3 amino acids: CASSPGGNDGYTF. CDR3 DNA: TGTGCCAGCTCACCCGGGGGTAACGATGGCTACACCTTC. This rearrangement joins TRBV18 to TRBJ1-2; D might be TRBD1 (5 bases). The CDR3 contains 13 residues. The germline V gene encodes CDR1 KGHSH and CDR2 LQKENI. Using reference TRBV18 and TRBJ1-2 for the parts outside the CDR3, the full variable domain is NAGVMQNPRHLVRRRGQEARLRCSPMKGHSHVYWYRQLPEEGLKFMVYLQKENIIDESGMPKERFSAEFPKEGPSILRIQQVVRGDSAAYFCASSPGGNDGYTFGSGTRLTVV.

The chain carries TRBV7-9 and TRBJ1-2, with D tentatively TRBD1 (5 bases). V dropped 7 bases and J dropped 4 bases, with 16 bases sitting between them. CDR3 length: 14 residues. Germline lookup yields CDR1 SEHNR and CDR2 FQNEAQ (reference sequence). CDR3 nucleotide sequence: TGTGCCAGCACGCGAGGAGGGGAGGGCTATGGCTACACCTTC. It codes for CASTRGGEGYGYTF.

V usage is TRBV5-6 and J usage is TRBJ1-5; 7 nucleotides agree with TRBD1. Germline V lookup: CDR1 SGHDT, CDR2 YYEEEE. This CDR3 has 14 amino acids. The J segment lost 5 bases and the V segment lost 3 bases, leaving 5 bases of the junction unmatched. The CDR3 DNA is TGTGCCAGCAGCTCGGGGACAGCGTATCAGCCCCAGCATTTT. Translating it yields CASSSGTAYQPQHF.

The rearrangement joins TRBV5-5 to TRBJ1-3, with D perhaps matching TRBD1 (5 bases). From germline, CDR1 is SGHKS and CDR2 YYEKEE (reference sequence). The CDR3 covers 16 residues. Deletions cut 1 base from V and 6 bases from J, with 17 bases between. CDR3 sequence reads: CASSLRAQGKENTIYF. In DNA form, the CDR3 reads TGTGCCAGCAGCTTGCGGGCCCAGGGCAAAGAAAACACCATATATTTT.

The chain employs TRBV6-5 and TRBJ1-2; the match to TRBD1 covers 10 bases. The CDR3 is made up of 14 amino acids. V shed 4 bases, J shed 6 bases, and the junction held 5 bases outside the gene matches. CDR1 is MNHEY, CDR2 SVGAGI, per germline. CDR3 in DNA: TGTGCCAGCAGTTCGTCGGGACAGGGGAATGGCTACACCTTC. This translates into CASSSSGQGNGYTF.

This chain joins TRBV2 and TRBJ1-4, with 7 bases aligning to TRBD1. V dropped 7 bases and J dropped 4; count of bases not matched to a gene: 6. The CDR3 is 14 residues long. Germline values: CDR1 SNHLY, CDR2 FYNNEI. The chain's CDR3 is CASTDRDRNEKLFF. The CDR3 DNA sequence: TGTGCCAGCACCGACAGGGACCGTAATGAAAAACTGTTTTTT.

In this sample, this clone turned up many times. This chain connects TRBV7-9 to TRBJ2-6, with D tentatively TRBD1 (5 bases). CDR3 length equals 17 residues. CDR1 is SEHNR and CDR2 is FQNEAQ in the germline V gene (reference sequence). Trimming removed 6 bases at V and 0 bases at J, with 15 bases between. The CDR3 is CASRPGRKNSGANVLTF. In DNA, the CDR3 is TGTGCCAGCAGACCAGGGCGCAAAAACTCTGGGGCCAACGTCCTGACTTTC.

The CDR3 coding sequence is TGTGCCAGTAGTATAGGCAGGACAGGGATCTACGAGCAGTACTTC. Protein sequence: CASSIGRTGIYEQYF. The V gene is TRBV19, the J gene TRBJ2-7, with 8 bases lining up with TRBD1. This CDR3 spans 15 amino acids. Germline CDR1 LNHDA, CDR2 SQIVND (reference sequence). The V and J ends lost 1 base and 3 bases, in that order; junction bases with no gene match: 5. Full variable domain (outside the CDR3, taken from reference TRBV19 and TRBJ2-7): DGGITQSPKYLFRKEGQNVTLSCEQNLNHDAMYWYRQDPGQGLRLIYYSQIVNDFQKGDIAEGYSVSREKKESFPLTVTSAQKNPTAFYLCASSIGRTGIYEQYFGPGTRLTVT.

For the CDR3, the DNA is TGTGCCAGCAGCCCGTCAGCTAACTATGGCTACACCTTC. Translating gives CASSPSANYGYTF. The gene calls are TRBV7-9 and TRBJ1-2; no definite D call. CDR1 is SEHNR and CDR2 is FQNEAQ in the germline V gene (reference sequence). The germline V and J ends were trimmed by 5 bases and 0 bases, with 7 bases remaining between them. The CDR3 consists of 13 residues. The full variable domain, completed using reference TRBV7-9 and TRBJ1-2, is DTGVSQNPRHKITKRGQNVTFRCDPISEHNRLYWYRQTLGQGPEFLTYFQNEAQLEKSRLLSDRFSAERPKGSFSTLEIQRTEQGDSAMYLCASSPSANYGYTFGSGTRLTVV.

J is TRBJ2-7 and V is TRBV10-1, with D unclear. Germline CDR1 and CDR2: WNHNN and SYGVQD (reference sequence). The V gene lost 2 bases and the J gene lost 1 base, with 12 bases spanning the gap. This CDR3 contains 15 residues. The CDR3 reads CASSEAGNKSYEQYF. CDR3 coding DNA: TGCGCCAGCAGTGAGGCAGGAAATAAGTCCTACGAGCAGTACTTC.

This clone was recorded a few times. V and J are TRBV25-1 and TRBJ1-2; 7 positions agree with TRBD1. The junction had 1 base not matched to a gene; V was cut back by 4 bases and J by 2 bases. Germline V gene sequence: CDR1 MGHDK, CDR2 SYGVNS. This CDR3 is built from 13 residues. The CDR3 here is CASSAQGNYGYTF. CDR3 DNA: TGTGCCAGCAGTGCACAGGGGAACTATGGCTACACCTTC.

This chain links TRBV30 with TRBJ2-1; tentatively, D is TRBD1 (5 bases). V dropped 3 bases and J dropped 10 bases, with 13 bases sitting between them. Germline CDR1 reads GTSNPN; CDR2 reads SVGIG (reference sequence). The CDR3 consists of 12 residues. CDR3 amino acids: CAWRADKGEQFF. The CDR3 region has the DNA TGTGCCTGGAGGGCAGATAAGGGGGAGCAGTTCTTC.